These T cell receptor beta chains were read from a single sample in a study of vaccination effects on CD4 cells after COVID-19. These receptors are not linked to any known antigen. Using immunoSEQ multiplex PCR, the repertoire was profiled, and TCRdb retains in-frame clones only, with some absent. The data show about 45,000 clones, with approximately 81% seen just once and roughly 9.4% held by the top ten. The sequencing used CD4+ T cells from PBMCs cultured without peptide, collected before COVID-19 vaccination. The origin of the receptors is a human donor who had a prior SARS-CoV-2 infection. The CDR3 runs from the conserved cysteine through the conserved F or W. A D gene is named only where the DNA matches it firmly. Where a row states a size, it is once, few, many or the class of an expanded clone; other rows omit it.

TRBJ2-7 | - | TRBV19 | once | CASSIVRGAGKDEQYF | TGTGCCAGTAGTATAGTCAGAGGTGCAGGGAAGGACGAGCAGTACTTC
TRBJ1-6 | - | TRBV6-6 | few | CATSSLQGLYNSPLHF | TGTGCCACCAGCTCCTTACAGGGCCTTTATAATTCACCCCTCCACTTT
TRBJ1-3 | TRBD1 | TRBV10-3 | few | CAISEGSGQGATGNTIYF | TGTGCCATCAGTGAAGGTAGTGGACAGGGGGCAACTGGAAACACCATATATTTT
TRBJ1-4 | - | TRBV5-1 | once | CASSLAGTNEKLFF | TGCGCCAGCAGCTTGGCCGGGACTAATGAAAAACTGTTTTTT
TRBJ2-1 | - | TRBV9 | - | CASSAQGSSYNEQFF | TGTGCCAGCAGCGCTCAGGGAAGCTCCTACAATGAGCAGTTCTTC
TRBJ1-2 | - | TRBV7-8 | once | CASSLDLSLGPQYGYTF | TGTGCCAGCAGCTTAGACTTATCTCTTGGACCGCAATATGGCTACACCTTC
TRBJ2-3 | TRBD1 | TRBV5-4 | once | CASTETGADTQYF | TGTGCCAGCACCGAAACAGGGGCAGATACGCAGTATTTT
TRBJ1-2 | TRBD1 | TRBV10-3 | - | CAISESDREGGYTF | TGTGCCATCAGTGAGTCGGACAGGGAGGGTGGCTACACCTTC
TRBJ2-3 | TRBD1 | TRBV7-2 | once | CASSLGRGRGPYTQYF | TGTGCCAGCAGCTTAGGAAGGGGCAGGGGGCCTTATACGCAGTATTTT
TRBJ2-3 | - | TRBV7-2 | - | CASSLGPGTDTQYF | TGTGCCAGCAGCTTAGGACCGGGAACAGATACGCAGTATTTT
TRBJ2-2 | - | TRBV6-2/TRBV6-3 | - | CASSSHQIRTGELFF | TGTGCCAGCAGTTCGCACCAAATACGGACCGGGGAGCTGTTTTTT
TRBJ2-1 | TRBD2 | TRBV6-5 | - | CAGSLAGKDYNEQFF | TGTGCCGGATCACTAGCGGGGAAAGATTACAATGAGCAGTTCTTC
TRBJ1-1 | - | TRBV25-1 | - | CASSQGTPTEAFF | TGTGCCAGCAGTCAGGGAACCCCCACTGAAGCTTTCTTT
TRBJ2-3 | TRBD2 | TRBV7-2 | few | CASSLRGEGLPPMWQYF | TGTGCCAGCAGCCTACGGGGGGAGGGACTACCTCCTATGTGGCAGTATTTT
TRBJ2-1 | TRBD2 | TRBV9 | - | CASSVTSGVNEQFF | TGTGCCAGCAGCGTAACTAGCGGGGTAAATGAGCAGTTCTTC
TRBJ2-1 | TRBD2 | TRBV5-4 | once | CASSAILAGGSYNEQFF | TGTGCCAGCAGCGCAATACTAGCGGGAGGCTCCTACAATGAGCAGTTCTTC
TRBJ1-4 | - | TRBV6-2/TRBV6-3 | few | CASSRRGYEKLFF | TGTGCCAGCAGTCGTCGAGGGTATGAAAAACTGTTTTTT
TRBJ2-1 | TRBD2 | TRBV5-6 | - | CASSFLAGTRVIDEQFF | TGTGCCAGCAGCTTTCTGGCCGGGACTAGGGTTATCGATGAGCAGTTCTTC
TRBJ2-1 | - | TRBV28 | - | CASSAPFGSGSYNEQFF | TGTGCCAGCAGTGCCCCTTTCGGGAGTGGGTCTTACAATGAGCAGTTCTTC
TRBJ2-7 | - | TRBV28 | - | CASSFFRYNLYEQYF | TGTGCCAGCAGTTTCTTCCGGTACAACCTCTACGAGCAGTACTTC
TRBJ1-3 | - | TRBV30 | once | CAWSQARDTIYF | TGTGCCTGGAGCCAGGCGAGGGACACCATATATTTT
TRBJ2-1 | - | TRBV21-1 | - | CASSKLRSAHSYNEQFF | TGTGCCAGCAGCAAATTGAGAAGCGCACACTCCTACAATGAGCAGTTCTTC
TRBJ2-2 | TRBD1 | TRBV2 | - | CASSGQGHGELFF | TGTGCCAGCAGTGGACAGGGACACGGGGAGCTGTTTTTT
TRBJ2-5 | - | TRBV7-8 | once | CASSPYVSGAAQETQYF | TGTGCCAGCAGCCCGTACGTGTCGGGGGCTGCCCAAGAGACCCAGTACTTC
TRBJ1-1 | - | TRBV5-4 | - | CASSRRDQGAEAFF | TGTGCCAGCAGCCGGCGGGACCAAGGCGCTGAAGCTTTCTTT
TRBJ2-3 | TRBD1 | TRBV9 | - | CASSKLGQGVDTQYF | TGTGCCAGCAGCAAACTGGGACAGGGGGTCGATACGCAGTATTTT
TRBJ1-2 | TRBD1 | TRBV5-1 | once | CASSSQGADGYTF | TGCGCCAGCAGCTCACAGGGGGCGGATGGCTACACCTTC
TRBJ2-3 | - | TRBV7-2 | - | CASSLAAYSTDTQYF | TGTGCCAGCAGCTTAGCGGCATATAGCACAGATACGCAGTATTTT
TRBJ1-4 | - | TRBV5-8 | - | CASHRGATNEKLFF | TGTGCCAGTCATCGGGGGGCGACTAATGAAAAACTGTTTTTT
TRBJ2-2 | TRBD1 | TRBV7-3 | few | CASSTGGYGELFF | TGTGCCAGCAGTACAGGGGGCTACGGGGAGCTGTTTTTT
TRBJ2-7 | - | TRBV5-1 | - | CASSLTQGLPYEQYF | TGCGCCAGCAGCTTAACACAGGGTTTACCCTACGAGCAGTACTTC
TRBJ1-2 | - | TRBV7-3 | - | CASSPGGLTNYGYTF | TGTGCCAGCAGCCCGGGCGGACTCACGAACTATGGCTACACCTTC
TRBJ2-7 | - | TRBV11-3 | once | CASSLGQPRYEQYF | TGTGCCAGCAGCTTAGGACAGCCTCGCTACGAGCAGTACTTC
TRBJ2-6 | TRBD2 | TRBV28 | - | CASSLAGASGANVLTF | TGTGCCAGCAGTTTAGCGGGAGCTTCAGGGGCCAACGTCCTGACTTTC
TRBJ2-5 | TRBD2 | TRBV3-1/TRBV3-2 | - | CASSKWLGGGVETQYF | TGTGCCAGCAGCAAATGGCTGGGGGGGGGAGTGGAGACCCAGTACTTC
TRBJ2-7 | - | TRBV6-1 | - | CASSDIYEQYF | TGTGCCAGCAGTGACATCTACGAGCAGTACTTC
TRBJ2-7 | - | TRBV6-2/TRBV6-3 | - | CASSYFRGRPSSYEQYF | TGTGCCAGCAGTTACTTCCGGGGGCGGCCGAGCTCCTACGAGCAGTACTTC
TRBJ2-2 | TRBD2 | TRBV30 | - | CAWTRPAGRYNTGELFF | TGTGCCTGGACCCGACCAGCGGGGCGATATAACACCGGGGAGCTGTTTTTT
TRBJ2-3 | TRBD2 | TRBV12-5 | - | CASGLVVGGRAPSTDTQYF | TGTGCTAGTGGTTTGGTAGTGGGCGGGAGGGCTCCCAGCACAGATACGCAGTATTTT
TRBJ2-5 | - | TRBV7-9 | - | CASSPPAGLLQETQYF | TGTGCCAGCAGCCCCCCGGCAGGTCTACTACAAGAGACCCAGTACTTC
TRBJ2-1 | TRBD2 | TRBV5-4 | - | CASSRTSGGQYNEQFF | TGTGCCAGCAGCCGGACTAGCGGGGGGCAGTACAATGAGCAGTTCTTC
TRBJ2-2 | TRBD1 | TRBV4-2 | - | CASRVRGFLNTGELFF | TGTGCCAGCAGGGTCAGGGGGTTCCTGAACACCGGGGAGCTGTTTTTT
TRBJ2-5 | - | TRBV5-1 | few | CASSAGGQETQYF | TGCGCCAGCAGCGCCGGGGGCCAAGAGACCCAGTACTTC
TRBJ1-5 | - | TRBV23-1 | - | CASGAQGPEQPQHF | TGCGCCAGCGGGGCACAGGGACCGGAACAGCCCCAGCATTTT
TRBJ2-1 | - | TRBV15 | - | CATSRATYYSYNEQFF | TGTGCCACCAGCAGAGCCACGTACTACTCCTACAATGAGCAGTTCTTC
TRBJ2-6 | - | TRBV7-2 | few | CASSLGPGANVLTF | TGTGCCAGCAGCTTAGGGCCAGGGGCCAACGTCCTGACTTTC
TRBJ1-5 | TRBD1 | TRBV5-4 | few | CASSYNRGGNQPQHF | TGTGCCAGCAGCTACAACAGGGGAGGAAATCAGCCCCAGCATTTT
TRBJ1-4 | - | TRBV29-1 | - | CSVGRGLGTNEKLFF | TGCAGCGTTGGAAGAGGGCTAGGGACTAATGAAAAACTGTTTTTT
TRBJ2-5 | - | TRBV4-1 | - | CASSQPQGETQYF | TGCGCCAGCAGCCAACCCCAGGGGGAGACCCAGTACTTC
TRBJ2-3 | TRBD2 | TRBV4-2 | - | CASSQVEAGGGDTQYF | TGTGCCAGCAGCCAAGTAGAAGCGGGAGGGGGAGATACGCAGTATTTT
TRBJ2-2 | TRBD2 | TRBV7-3 | once | CASSKLAGGNTGELFF | TGTGCCAGCAGCAAACTAGCGGGAGGTAACACCGGGGAGCTGTTTTTT
TRBJ1-2 | TRBD1 | TRBV4-2 | - | CASSQDIEGAFWYGYTF | TGTGCCAGCAGCCAAGATATTGAGGGGGCGTTTTGGTATGGCTACACCTTC
TRBJ1-3 | - | TRBV30 | - | CAWSQSWGQGSSGNTIYF | TGTGCCTGGAGTCAGTCTTGGGGGCAGGGAAGCTCTGGAAACACCATATATTTT
TRBJ2-1 | - | TRBV2 | - | CASSEEGGNGQFF | TGTGCCAGCAGTGAAGAAGGAGGGAACGGCCAGTTCTTC